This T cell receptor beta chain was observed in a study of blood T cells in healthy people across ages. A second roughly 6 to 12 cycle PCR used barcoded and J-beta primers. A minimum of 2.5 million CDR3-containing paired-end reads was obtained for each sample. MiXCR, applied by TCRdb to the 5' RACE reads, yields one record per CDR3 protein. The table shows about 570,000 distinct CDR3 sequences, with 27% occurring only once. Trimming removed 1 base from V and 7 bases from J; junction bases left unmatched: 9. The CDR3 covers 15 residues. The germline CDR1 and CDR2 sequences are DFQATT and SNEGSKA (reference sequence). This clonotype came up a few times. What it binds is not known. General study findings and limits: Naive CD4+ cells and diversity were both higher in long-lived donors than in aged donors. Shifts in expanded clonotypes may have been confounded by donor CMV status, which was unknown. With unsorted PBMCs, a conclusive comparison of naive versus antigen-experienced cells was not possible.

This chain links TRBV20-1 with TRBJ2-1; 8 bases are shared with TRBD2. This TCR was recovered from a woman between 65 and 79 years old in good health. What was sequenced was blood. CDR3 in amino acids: CSARVLAENTNEQFF. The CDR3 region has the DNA TGCAGTGCTAGAGTACTAGCGGAGAACACTAATGAGCAGTTCTTC.